This paragraph covers one T cell receptor (beta chain) sequence. As yet, its antigen is unknown. This sample was included in a study of monozygotic twins with inflammatory bowel disease. General study findings and limits: Distinct T cell subtypes could not be told apart.

Germline loops: CDR1 SGHNT, CDR2 YENEEA. The CDR3 loop spans 13 amino acids. Blood samples of roughly 2.5 ml were drawn from every donor. Around 4,000 ng of total RNA went into each TCR library. UMIs that included a 6-nucleotide sample barcode were added by template switching, which took place during cDNA synthesis. TCRdb reprocessed the 5' RACE reads; each CDR3 protein has one entry and no DNA is given. The specimen's table records about 300,000 distinct CDR3 sequences. Input material: blood. The chain links TRBV11-3 to TRBJ1-6; TCRdb picks TRBD1, but there is no DNA to check that call. This TCR derives from a human donor with ulcerative colitis or Crohn's disease, or a healthy co-twin of an affected twin (not recorded which). The CDR3 protein is CASSFRPDSPLHF. The whole variable domain, filled in from reference TRBV11-3 and TRBJ1-6, reads EAGVVQSPRYKIIEKKQPVAFWCNPISGHNTLYWYLQNLGQGPELLIRYENEEAVDDSQLPKDRFSAERLKGVDSTLKIQPAELGDSAVYLCASSFRPDSPLHFGNGTRLTVT.